The 22 T cell receptor beta chains in this list originate from one sample, sequenced in a study of cytotoxic CD8 clonotypes in ibrutinib-treated CLL (dated by TCRdb to the early 2020s). Libraries came from the immunoSEQ multiplex PCR assay. TCRdb took this table from immuneACCESS and kept in-frame rearrangements with V and J called. Such tables lack part of the clones; where checked against another copy, unresolved V genes explain under half of the gap, and the rest is unexplained. The sample contains 200,000 or so clones, just under 80% of them found a single time. The leading ten clones occupy 11% of the sample. The time point tag for this specimen amounts to: approximately eleven months on ibrutinib. Sequenced material: PBMCs, taken after 12 months of ibrutinib treatment. Source of these receptors: a human donor with chronic lymphocytic leukemia.

The rearrangement joins TRBV19 to TRBJ1-1; 7 bases match TRBD1. J lost 1 base, V lost 1 base, and 3 bases had no gene match. Germline V gene lookup returns CDR1 LNHDA and CDR2 SQIVND (reference sequence). This CDR3 comprises 15 residues. CDR3 loop: CASSIGDSRNTEAFF. CDR3 sequence (DNA): TGTGCCAGTAGTATAGGGGACAGTCGGAACACTGAAGCTTTCTTT.

The table lists this clone with a count of one. The rearrangement links TRBV27 to TRBJ2-7; 9 nucleotides match TRBD2. The germline CDR1 and CDR2 sequences are MNHEY and SMNVEV (reference sequence). With V trimmed by 8 bases and J by 6 bases, 17 bases remained unmatched. This CDR3 spans 16 amino acids. The CDR3 reads CASFPLTSGWTAEQYF. In DNA form, the CDR3 reads TGTGCCAGCTTCCCCCTAACTAGCGGGTGGACCGCCGAGCAGTACTTC.

The chain is built from TRBV2 and TRBJ2-5, with 10 bases fitting TRBD2. Trimming at V came to 0 bases and at J to 5 bases, leaving 15 bases not matched to a gene. Germline CDR1 SNHLY, CDR2 FYNNEI. The CDR3 is 19 amino acids. The CDR3 DNA is TGTGCCAGCAGTGAAGCTGACTTAGCGGGAGGCTGGATGATGGAGACCCAGTACTTC. Translation gives CASSEADLAGGWMMETQYF.

This clone has just one count. V is TRBV5-1 and J is TRBJ1-2; tentative D call: TRBD1 (6 bases). V dropped 4 bases and J dropped 4 bases, with 20 bases sitting between them. The CDR3 extends over 16 amino acids. Germline CDR1 reads SGHRS; CDR2 reads YFSETQ. Here the CDR3 DNA reads TGCGCCAGCAGCCTCGGGGGGGCCAGTCGCGCCTATGGCTACACCTTC. Amino acid sequence: CASSLGGASRAYGYTF.

The rearrangement uses TRBV19 and TRBJ2-1, with a possible D match to TRBD1 (5 bases). The germline gives CDR1 LNHDA, CDR2 SQIVND (reference sequence). V was cut by 5 bases and J by 10 bases, with 15 bases left in between. The CDR3 contains 13 residues. The CDR3 is CASSPGLTAEQFF. The DNA for the CDR3 is TGTGCCAGTAGTCCAGGGTTAACTGCGGAGCAGTTCTTC. The full variable domain, with the rest looked up from reference TRBV19 and TRBJ2-1, is DGGITQSPKYLFRKEGQNVTLSCEQNLNHDAMYWYRQDPGQGLRLIYYSQIVNDFQKGDIAEGYSVSREKKESFPLTVTSAQKNPTAFYLCASSPGLTAEQFFGPGTRLTVL.

The chain has TRBV19 and TRBJ2-3; TRBD2 might be the D (7 bases). Per germline, CDR1 LNHDA and CDR2 SQIVND (reference sequence). The CDR3 consists of 15 residues. With 8 bases removed from V and 2 bases from J, the gap between germline ends came to 17 bases. Written as DNA, the CDR3 is TGTGCCAGTCAAGTTCTGGGGGGGGCCACAGATACGCAGTATTTT. The encoded protein is CASQVLGGATDTQYF.

This chain joins TRBV5-1 and TRBJ2-7; TRBD1 matches 12 bases. CDR1 is SGHRS and CDR2 is YFSETQ in the germline V gene. The J segment lost 4 bases and the V segment lost 4 bases, leaving 3 bases of the junction unmatched. The CDR3 length is 14 residues. The CDR3 here is CASSTGQGAYEQYF. For the CDR3, the DNA is TGCGCCAGCAGCACGGGACAGGGGGCATACGAGCAGTACTTC.

As to this clone: An end of the junction does not agree with germline; a read error may underlie this. The gene calls are TRBV5-1 and TRBJ2-3; D is uncertain. CDR3 length equals 8 residues. The germline V gene has CDR1 SGHRS and CDR2 YFSETQ. Here the CDR3 DNA reads TGCGCCACAAATACGCAGTATTTT. Amino acids: CATNTQYF. Variable domain in full (rest from reference TRBV5-1 and TRBJ2-3): KAGVTQTPRYLIKTRGQQVTLSCSPISGHRSVSWYQQTPGQGLQFLFEYFSETQRNKGNFPGRFSGRQFSNSRSEMNVSTLELGDSALYLCATNTQYFGPGTRLTVL.

The chain employs TRBV14 and TRBJ2-2; D not certain. CDR1 SGHDN and CDR2 FVKESK come from the germline V gene. V lost 4 bases, J lost 6 bases, and 9 bases lay in between. This CDR3 is built from 13 residues. This CDR3 reads CASSPVMAGELFF. The CDR3 DNA sequence: TGTGCCAGCAGCCCCGTAATGGCCGGGGAGCTGTTTTTT.

J is TRBJ1-5 and V is TRBV10-2; D might be TRBD1 (5 bases). CDR3 length: 15 residues. Trimming took off 6 bases at V and 0 bases at J, with 12 bases between the two ends. The germline gives CDR1 WSHSY, CDR2 SAAADI. The CDR3 here is CASRGTSYSNQPQHF. The CDR3 DNA is TGCGCCAGCAGGGGGACGTCTTATAGCAATCAGCCCCAGCATTTT.

V is TRBV29-1 and J is TRBJ1-3, with 7 bases lining up with TRBD1. The CDR3 totals 13 residues. From germline, CDR1 is SQVTM and CDR2 ANQGSEA. V shed 3 bases and J 4 bases; nucleotides not matched to a gene: 3. Here the CDR3 reads CSVDTGAGNTIYF. The CDR3, as DNA: TGCAGCGTTGACACAGGGGCCGGAAACACCATATATTTT.

This sequence joins TRBV7-8 and TRBJ2-3; 13 nucleotides align to TRBD2. The CDR3 sequence is 14 residues long. Germline V gene lookup returns CDR1 SGHVS and CDR2 FQNEAQ. Trimming cost V 8 bases and J 5 bases; bases outside gene matches: 4. The CDR3 here is CASRTSGSIDTQYF. CDR3 DNA sequence: TGTGCCAGCCGGACTAGCGGGAGTATAGATACGCAGTATTTT. Variable domain in full (rest from reference TRBV7-8 and TRBJ2-3): GAGVSQSPRYKVAKRGQDVALRCDPISGHVSLFWYQQALGQGPEFLTYFQNEAQLDKSGLPSDRFFAERPEGSVSTLKIQRTQQEDSAVYLCASRTSGSIDTQYFGPGTRLTVL.

This chain links TRBV4-1 with TRBJ2-6, with 9 bases aligning to TRBD1. The trim removed 3 bases at V and 4 bases at J, leaving 7 bases unmatched. In germline, CDR1 is MGHRA, CDR2 YSYEKL. This CDR3 is built from 17 residues. CDR3 nucleotide sequence: TGCGCCAGCAGCCATCCTACAGGGGGCAGGGGGGCCAACGTCCTGACTTTC. This translates into CASSHPTGGRGANVLTF.

This chain joins TRBV28 and TRBJ1-5; D is unclear. Trimming shortened V by 3 bases and J by 5 bases, and 11 bases separated the two germline ends. Germline lookup yields CDR1 MDHEN and CDR2 SYDVKM. This CDR3 contains 14 residues. CDR3 amino acids: CASSFGNRHQPQHF. CDR3 sequence (DNA): TGTGCCAGCAGTTTTGGAAATCGCCATCAGCCCCAGCATTTT. Full variable domain (outside the CDR3, taken from reference TRBV28 and TRBJ1-5): DVKVTQSSRYLVKRTGEKVFLECVQDMDHENMFWYRQDPGLGLRLIYFSYDVKMKEKGDIPEGYSVSREKKERFSLILESASTNQTSMYLCASSFGNRHQPQHFGDGTRLSIL.

This rearrangement joins TRBV5-6 to TRBJ2-1, with D maybe TRBD2 (5 bases). The germline V and J ends were trimmed by 2 bases and 8 bases, with 14 bases remaining between them. CDR3 length: 14 residues. Germline assignment: CDR1 SGHDT and CDR2 YYEEEE. The CDR3 DNA is TGTGCCAGCAGCTTAAGTCTAGCATCCCATGAGCAGTTCTTC. It specifies CASSLSLASHEQFF.

V and J are TRBV2 and TRBJ2-5; 15 bases are shared with TRBD2. With 4 bases clipped from V and 4 bases from J, the junction kept 1 base outside the gene matches. In germline, CDR1 is SNHLY, CDR2 FYNNEI. The CDR3 has 15 amino acids. CDR3 DNA sequence: TGTGCCAGCAGTGGGACTAGCGGGAGGGGAGAGACCCAGTACTTC. Translating it yields CASSGTSGRGETQYF.

V is TRBV10-2 and J is TRBJ2-1, with a weak D call TRBD2 (5 bases). CDR1 WSHSY and CDR2 SAAADI come from the germline V gene. V gave up 4 bases and J gave up 2 bases, with 18 bases separating them. The CDR3 runs to 17 residues. In nucleotides, the CDR3 is TGCGCCAGCAGTGGCGAAGCGGCCCTACCCCCCTACAATGAGCAGTTCTTC. Translated: CASSGEAALPPYNEQFF.

The sample holds one count of this clone. This chain uses TRBV29-1 with TRBJ2-5; possible D gene TRBD1, 6 bases. Per the germline V gene, CDR1 is SQVTM and CDR2 is ANQGSEA. Trimming removed 7 bases from V and 2 bases from J, with 14 bases in between. The CDR3 has 13 residues. This chain's CDR3 is CSGGRTDQETQYF. The CDR3 DNA is TGCAGCGGTGGGCGGACAGATCAAGAGACCCAGTACTTC.

This chain joins TRBV7-9 and TRBJ1-2, with D unclear. The CDR3 consists of 15 residues. Germline loops: CDR1 SEHNR, CDR2 FQNEAQ (reference sequence). Trimming removed 4 bases at V and 0 bases at J, with 12 bases between. CDR3 amino acids: CASSYLAAPNYGYTF. The CDR3 DNA sequence: TGTGCCAGCAGCTATTTGGCAGCTCCTAACTATGGCTACACCTTC.

The rearrangement links TRBV5-1 to TRBJ2-7; 8 positions agree with TRBD1. Germline CDR1 SGHRS, CDR2 YFSETQ. CDR3 length: 14 residues. V dropped 0 bases and J dropped 4; count of bases not matched to a gene: 3. CDR3: CASSLGGQGYEQYF. CDR3 bases: TGCGCCAGCAGCTTGGGTGGACAGGGTTACGAGCAGTACTTC.

The chain uses TRBV6-1 and TRBJ2-5; TRBD1 matches 7 bases. The J segment lost 5 bases and the V segment lost 6 bases, leaving 12 bases of the junction unmatched. Germline lookup yields CDR1 MNHNS and CDR2 SASEGT. The CDR3 contains 15 residues. This chain's CDR3 is CASSLLTGTGETQYF. The CDR3 DNA reads as TGTGCCAGCAGCCTCCTGACAGGGACCGGGGAGACCCAGTACTTC.

V is TRBV15 and J is TRBJ1-5; D is undetermined. Trimming removed 5 bases from V and 1 base from J, with 9 bases in between. The CDR3 loop spans 14 amino acids. Germline CDR1 LNHNV, CDR2 YYDKDF (reference sequence). The CDR3 reads CATSGDGSNQPQHF. CDR3 bases: TGTGCCACCAGCGGCGACGGCAGCAATCAGCCCCAGCATTTT.